This T cell receptor (beta chain) was recorded in a study of sequential checkpoint blockade in melanoma. Treatment of the sample: randomized to nivolumab then ipilimumab (arm A) or the reverse (arm B). No patient had prior DNA-damaging chemotherapy. Trimming took 5 bases from V and 7 from J, leaving 14 bases between them. CDR3 length: 13 residues. CDR1 is MNHEY, CDR2 SMNVEV, per germline (reference sequence). Only in-frame clones appear in the TCRdb table, and some are missing; sequencing was by immunoSEQ multiplex PCR. Among about 25,000 clones listed, more than 60% were seen once. Sequences were derived from CD8+ T cells sorted from blood (inferred from file names), sampled from a patient given nivolumab and ipilimumab in sequence. The source is a human donor with melanoma. The V call is TRBV27, the J call TRBJ1-2, with D hard to call. This CDR3 is CASSPGPGGGYTF. DNA for the CDR3: TGTGCCAGCAGTCCTGGGCCCGGAGGTGGCTACACCTTC.